Listed below are T cell receptor beta chains from one sample, sequenced in a study of T cell changes during pregnancy in multiple sclerosis. Using immunoSEQ multiplex PCR, the repertoire was profiled, and TCRdb retains in-frame clones only, with some absent. Here the sample spans about 40,000 clones, 85% to 95% being singletons. Here the sequenced sample was peripheral blood, taken before pregnancy. The receptors were gathered from a female donor with multiple sclerosis, enrolled in a pregnancy study. Each CDR3 is given with its conserved first and last residue. The D gene is left open where the match is weak. Expanded clones get a size class; other rows say once, few or many, or leave the size out.

abundance	d_gene	v_gene	j_gene	CDR3nt	CDR3aa
-	TRBD2	TRBV18	TRBJ2-3	TGTGCCAGCTCACCAACGACTAGCAGGGATACGCAGTATTTT	CASSPTTSRDTQYF
-	-	TRBV18	TRBJ1-1	TGTGCCAGCTCACAACTACAGGTCTTGAACACTGAAGCTTTCTTT	CASSQLQVLNTEAFF
few	TRBD1	TRBV6-1	TRBJ2-7	TGTGCCAGCAGTGAAGGGACAGGGGGCTCCTACGAGCAGTACTTC	CASSEGTGGSYEQYF
-	TRBD2	TRBV5-1	TRBJ2-1	TGCGCCAGCAGCGCAACCGGGACTAGCGGAAATGAGCAGTTCTTC	CASSATGTSGNEQFF
-	-	TRBV27	TRBJ1-2	TGTGCCAGCAGTCCAAGGACAGATAACTATGGCTACACCTTC	CASSPRTDNYGYTF
-	TRBD1	TRBV5-1	TRBJ1-2	TGCGCCAGCCGCACTTCGACAGGGGTAAACTATGGCTACACCTTC	CASRTSTGVNYGYTF
-	-	TRBV4-1	TRBJ2-7	TGCGCCAGCAGCCAAGTCGGGGGGCTCTACGAGCAGTACTTC	CASSQVGGLYEQYF
-	TRBD1	TRBV6-1	TRBJ2-7	TGTGCCAGCAGTGAAGCGCGGGCAGGGGGCGTCGACGAGCAGTACTTC	CASSEARAGGVDEQYF
-	TRBD2	TRBV5-1	TRBJ2-2	TGCGCCAGCAGCTTGGCGGCTAGCGGGAGTAACACCGGGGAGCTGTTTTTT	CASSLAASGSNTGELFF
once	TRBD1	TRBV6-4	TRBJ2-6	TGTGCCAGCAGTGAGACAGGGAGCTCTGGGGCCAACGTCCTGACTTTC	CASSETGSSGANVLTF
-	-	TRBV29-1	TRBJ2-2	TGCAGCGTTGAAGAAGACAGGACGAACACCGGGGAGCTGTTTTTT	CSVEEDRTNTGELFF
-	-	TRBV5-1	TRBJ2-1	TGCGCCAGCAGCTTTCAAACCGGGACCTACAATGAGCAGTTCTTC	CASSFQTGTYNEQFF
-	-	TRBV13	TRBJ1-1	TGTGCCAGCAGCTTAGGCCTTGAAGCTTTCTTT	CASSLGLEAFF
-	TRBD1	TRBV6-5	TRBJ1-3	TGTGCCAGTCGAGGGGGCCTTGGAAACACCATATATTTT	CASRGGLGNTIYF
-	TRBD1	TRBV27	TRBJ1-1	TGTGCCAGCAGCCCGACAGGGTTCACTGAAGCTTTCTTT	CASSPTGFTEAFF
-	TRBD2	TRBV5-1	TRBJ2-3	TGCGCCAGCAGCTTGGGGGCGTGGGGGGGAACGGATACGCAGTATTTT	CASSLGAWGGTDTQYF
once	-	TRBV6-5	TRBJ2-3	TGTGCCAGCAGGCCCGGGACTTTGTTCACAGATACGCAGTATTTT	CASRPGTLFTDTQYF
-	TRBD1	TRBV5-6	TRBJ2-7	TGTGCCAGCAGCTTTGCAGGGGGTAGGTACGAGCAGTACTTC	CASSFAGGRYEQYF
-	TRBD1	TRBV11-3	TRBJ2-5	TGTGCCAGCAGTTCGACAGGGTCCGGGACCCAGTACTTC	CASSSTGSGTQYF
-	-	TRBV5-1	TRBJ2-2	TGCGCCAGCTCGTTTGCAGCGAACACCGGGGAGCTGTTTTTT	CASSFAANTGELFF
-	-	TRBV19	TRBJ2-5	TGTGCCAGTAGTATAGGGCCCCGACAGACCTACCAAGAGACCCAGTACTTC	CASSIGPRQTYQETQYF
-	TRBD1	TRBV28	TRBJ1-4	TGTGCCAGCAGTTTCGAGGGGGCATATCTAATAGGTGAAAAACTGTTTTTT	CASSFEGAYLIGEKLFF
-	-	TRBV19	TRBJ1-1	TGTGCCAGCACCCTATTAACTCACCAGGGGTACACTGAAGCTTTCTTT	CASTLLTHQGYTEAFF
-	-	TRBV6-5	TRBJ1-4	TGTGCCAGCAGTTACCCGGGGGAAAGTGAAAAACTGTTTTTT	CASSYPGESEKLFF
-	-	TRBV19	TRBJ1-5	TGTGCCAGTAGTCAGTTCAATCAGCCCCAGCATTTT	CASSQFNQPQHF
-	TRBD1	TRBV29-1	TRBJ1-1	TGCAGCGTTGCAGGGGGGCTTGAAGCTTTCTTT	CSVAGGLEAFF